The rows below give T cell receptor beta chains drawn from one sample of a study of ipilimumab plus nivolumab after autologous stem cell transplantation. TCRdb's copy holds only in-frame clones and misses some; the assay was immunoSEQ multiplex PCR. The repertoire holds tens of thousands of clones, 70% to 90% seen once, with 5.2% in the top ten. This specimen consisted of PBMCs, obtained in a trial of ipilimumab plus nivolumab as post-transplant consolidation. The receptors originated from a male donor with diffuse large B-cell lymphoma. The CDR3 runs from the conserved cysteine through the conserved F or W. A D gene is named only where the DNA matches it firmly. Part of the rows lack a size; the others show once, few, many or a class for expanded clones.

v_gene	abundance	d_gene	j_gene	CDR3aa	CDR3nt
TRBV18	-	-	TRBJ1-2	CASSLAGNGYTF	TGTGCCAGCTCACTCGCGGGAAATGGCTACACCTTC
TRBV18	once	-	TRBJ2-3	CASSPRAAGTTDTQYF	TGTGCCAGCTCACCCAGAGCGGCTGGAACCACAGATACGCAGTATTTT
TRBV19	-	-	TRBJ2-3	CASNNRAGSTDTQYF	TGTGCCAGTAATAATAGGGCTGGTTCCACAGATACGCAGTATTTT
TRBV19	-	-	TRBJ1-1	CASSFSTGTEAFF	TGTGCCAGTAGTTTCTCTACAGGCACTGAAGCTTTCTTT
TRBV7-9	-	TRBD1	TRBJ1-1	CASSSWDRRTEAFF	TGTGCCAGCAGCTCCTGGGACAGAAGGACTGAAGCTTTCTTT
TRBV18	-	-	TRBJ2-7	CASSSHPGSSYEQYF	TGTGCCAGCTCTTCACACCCGGGGTCCTCCTACGAGCAGTACTTC
TRBV30	-	TRBD1	TRBJ2-2	CACPGTEYANTGELFF	TGTGCCTGTCCCGGGACAGAATACGCGAACACCGGGGAGCTGTTTTTT
TRBV6-1	few	-	TRBJ2-5	CASSGLGETQYF	TGTGCCAGCAGTGGGTTGGGGGAGACCCAGTACTTC
TRBV7-8	-	TRBD2	TRBJ2-7	CASSPRQVAGGNEQYF	TGTGCCAGCAGCCCCCGCCAGGTAGCGGGGGGTAACGAGCAGTACTTC
TRBV5-8	-	TRBD2	TRBJ2-3	CASSLSGLAGITQYF	TGTGCCAGCAGCTTGTCCGGGCTAGCGGGGATTACGCAGTATTTT
TRBV5-1	-	-	TRBJ2-1	CASSLASASENEQFF	TGCGCCAGCAGCTTAGCGTCGGCTAGCGAGAATGAGCAGTTCTTC
TRBV2	once	TRBD1	TRBJ2-7	CASSAGQDPYEQYF	TGTGCCAGCAGCGCAGGACAGGACCCCTACGAGCAGTACTTC
TRBV30	-	TRBD2	TRBJ2-3	CACERGDTQYF	TGTGCCTGCGAGCGGGGGGATACGCAGTATTTT
TRBV5-4	-	-	TRBJ1-2	CASSSGHNYGYTF	TGTGCCAGCAGTTCTGGACACAACTATGGCTACACCTTC
TRBV29-1	-	TRBD1	TRBJ1-1	CSVDGQGLMNTEAFF	TGCAGCGTTGATGGACAGGGTCTCATGAACACTGAAGCTTTCTTT
TRBV4-1	-	TRBD1	TRBJ2-7	CASSQGQGMREQYF	TGCGCCAGCAGCCAAGGACAGGGGATGAGAGAGCAGTACTTC
TRBV6-6	-	-	TRBJ2-5	CASSEQETQYF	TGTGCCAGCAGCGAGCAAGAGACCCAGTACTTC
TRBV6-5	-	-	TRBJ2-1	CASSYEATYNEQFF	TGTGCCAGCAGTTACGAGGCCACTTACAATGAGCAGTTCTTC
TRBV28	-	-	TRBJ1-1	CASSLPNMNTEAFF	TGTGCCAGCAGCCTTCCTAACATGAACACTGAAGCCTTCTTT
TRBV15	-	-	TRBJ1-2	CATSRQGRSYGYTF	TGTGCCACCAGCAGACAGGGTCGATCTTATGGCTACACCTTC
TRBV7-2	-	TRBD1	TRBJ2-7	CASSLSAGGSGEQYF	TGTGCCAGCAGCTTAAGCGCAGGGGGTAGTGGCGAGCAGTACTTC
TRBV15	-	-	TRBJ2-7	CATSRQGTGYEQYF	TGTGCCACCAGCAGACAGGGGACGGGCTACGAGCAGTACTTC
TRBV5-1	-	-	TRBJ2-3	CASSLDGGPDTQYF	TGCGCCAGCAGCTTGGATGGGGGCCCAGATACGCAGTATTTT
TRBV7-2	-	TRBD2	TRBJ2-3	CASSFPGLARGTDTQYF	TGTGCCAGCAGCTTTCCGGGACTAGCCCGCGGTACAGATACGCAGTATTTT
TRBV9	-	TRBD1	TRBJ2-6	CASRPEGAGANVLTF	TGTGCCAGCAGACCCGAGGGGGCCGGGGCCAACGTCCTGACTTTC
TRBV29-1	few	TRBD1	TRBJ2-2	CSVQAGGNTGELFF	TGCAGCGTTCAGGCAGGGGGGAACACCGGGGAGCTGTTTTTT
TRBV6-5	-	-	TRBJ1-2	CASSRTGQKYGYTF	TGTGCCAGCAGTAGGACCGGACAGAAGTATGGCTACACCTTC
TRBV2	-	-	TRBJ2-3	CASMGLALTDTQYF	TGTGCCAGCATGGGACTGGCACTCACAGATACGCAGTATTTT
TRBV7-3	few	-	TRBJ1-2	CASSSSATSSYGYTF	TGTGCCAGCAGCTCATCGGCAACATCTTCCTATGGCTACACCTTC
TRBV7-9	-	TRBD2	TRBJ2-5	CASSLEATSGETQYF	TGTGCCAGCAGCTTAGAGGCGACTAGCGGAGAGACCCAGTACTTC
TRBV5-1	-	TRBD1	TRBJ2-1	CASSLQDRGINEQFF	TGCGCCAGCAGCTTACAGGACAGGGGGATCAATGAGCAGTTCTTC
TRBV5-6	medium-sized	-	TRBJ2-7	CASSLVNNYEQYF	TGTGCCAGCAGCTTGGTTAACAACTACGAGCAGTACTTC
TRBV6-6	-	TRBD2	TRBJ2-3	CATSGPSTDTQYF	TGTGCCACTAGCGGACCTAGCACAGATACGCAGTATTTT
TRBV5-4	-	-	TRBJ2-7	CASSLEAGPAYEQYF	TGTGCCAGCAGCTTGGAGGCAGGACCCGCCTACGAGCAGTACTTC
TRBV6-5	once	-	TRBJ2-1	CASKRGGRGNEQFF	TGTGCCAGCAAAAGAGGAGGACGGGGCAATGAGCAGTTCTTC
TRBV7-2	-	TRBD1	TRBJ1-5	CASSSGTGGGQPQHF	TGTGCCAGCAGCTCCGGGACAGGGGGCGGACAGCCCCAGCATTTT
TRBV6-5	-	-	TRBJ2-5	CASSYSSGWETQYF	TGTGCCAGCAGTTACTCCTCCGGGTGGGAGACCCAGTACTTC
TRBV2	-	TRBD1	TRBJ1-5	CASTMTGSQPQHF	TGCGCCAGCACTATGACAGGGAGCCAGCCCCAGCATTTT
TRBV6-4	-	-	TRBJ2-2	CASSEEGYGTGELFF	TGTGCCAGCAGTGAGGAGGGGTACGGCACCGGGGAGCTGTTTTTT
TRBV15	few	-	TRBJ1-2	CATSTPGQSGYTF	TGTGCCACCAGCACACCGGGACAATCGGGCTACACCTTC
TRBV9	-	-	TRBJ2-3	CAGSVGSNADTQYF	TGTGCCGGCAGCGTAGGATCTAACGCAGATACGCAGTATTTT
TRBV27	few	TRBD1	TRBJ1-2	CASSLRAGGGSNYGYTF	TGTGCCAGCAGTTTAAGGGCAGGGGGCGGTTCTAACTATGGCTACACCTTC
TRBV5-1	-	-	TRBJ2-7	CASSSGKSYEQYF	TGCGCCAGCAGCTCCGGGAAATCCTACGAGCAGTACTTC
TRBV18	-	-	TRBJ1-4	CASSPSGRENEKLFF	TGTGCCAGCTCACCATCGGGCAGAGAGAATGAAAAACTGTTTTTT
TRBV13	-	TRBD1	TRBJ1-1	CASSLKPGQGIEAFF	TGTGCCAGCAGCTTAAAGCCGGGACAGGGAATTGAAGCTTTCTTT
TRBV29-1	-	TRBD1	TRBJ2-7	CSVGWGQGAGEQYF	TGCAGCGTTGGCTGGGGACAGGGGGCGGGGGAGCAGTACTTC
TRBV5-1	-	-	TRBJ1-1	CASSPSGGGTEAFF	TGCGCCAGCAGCCCCTCGGGGGGCGGCACTGAAGCTTTCTTT